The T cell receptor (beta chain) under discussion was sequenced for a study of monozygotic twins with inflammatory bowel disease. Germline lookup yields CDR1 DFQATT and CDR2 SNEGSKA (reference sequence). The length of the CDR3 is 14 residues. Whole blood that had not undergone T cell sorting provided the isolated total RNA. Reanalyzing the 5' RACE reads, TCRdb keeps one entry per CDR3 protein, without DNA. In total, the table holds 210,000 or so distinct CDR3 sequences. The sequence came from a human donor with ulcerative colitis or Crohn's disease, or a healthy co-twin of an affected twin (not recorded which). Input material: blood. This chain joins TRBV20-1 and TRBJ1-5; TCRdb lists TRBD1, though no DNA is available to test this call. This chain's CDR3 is CSAVTGFLNQPQHF.